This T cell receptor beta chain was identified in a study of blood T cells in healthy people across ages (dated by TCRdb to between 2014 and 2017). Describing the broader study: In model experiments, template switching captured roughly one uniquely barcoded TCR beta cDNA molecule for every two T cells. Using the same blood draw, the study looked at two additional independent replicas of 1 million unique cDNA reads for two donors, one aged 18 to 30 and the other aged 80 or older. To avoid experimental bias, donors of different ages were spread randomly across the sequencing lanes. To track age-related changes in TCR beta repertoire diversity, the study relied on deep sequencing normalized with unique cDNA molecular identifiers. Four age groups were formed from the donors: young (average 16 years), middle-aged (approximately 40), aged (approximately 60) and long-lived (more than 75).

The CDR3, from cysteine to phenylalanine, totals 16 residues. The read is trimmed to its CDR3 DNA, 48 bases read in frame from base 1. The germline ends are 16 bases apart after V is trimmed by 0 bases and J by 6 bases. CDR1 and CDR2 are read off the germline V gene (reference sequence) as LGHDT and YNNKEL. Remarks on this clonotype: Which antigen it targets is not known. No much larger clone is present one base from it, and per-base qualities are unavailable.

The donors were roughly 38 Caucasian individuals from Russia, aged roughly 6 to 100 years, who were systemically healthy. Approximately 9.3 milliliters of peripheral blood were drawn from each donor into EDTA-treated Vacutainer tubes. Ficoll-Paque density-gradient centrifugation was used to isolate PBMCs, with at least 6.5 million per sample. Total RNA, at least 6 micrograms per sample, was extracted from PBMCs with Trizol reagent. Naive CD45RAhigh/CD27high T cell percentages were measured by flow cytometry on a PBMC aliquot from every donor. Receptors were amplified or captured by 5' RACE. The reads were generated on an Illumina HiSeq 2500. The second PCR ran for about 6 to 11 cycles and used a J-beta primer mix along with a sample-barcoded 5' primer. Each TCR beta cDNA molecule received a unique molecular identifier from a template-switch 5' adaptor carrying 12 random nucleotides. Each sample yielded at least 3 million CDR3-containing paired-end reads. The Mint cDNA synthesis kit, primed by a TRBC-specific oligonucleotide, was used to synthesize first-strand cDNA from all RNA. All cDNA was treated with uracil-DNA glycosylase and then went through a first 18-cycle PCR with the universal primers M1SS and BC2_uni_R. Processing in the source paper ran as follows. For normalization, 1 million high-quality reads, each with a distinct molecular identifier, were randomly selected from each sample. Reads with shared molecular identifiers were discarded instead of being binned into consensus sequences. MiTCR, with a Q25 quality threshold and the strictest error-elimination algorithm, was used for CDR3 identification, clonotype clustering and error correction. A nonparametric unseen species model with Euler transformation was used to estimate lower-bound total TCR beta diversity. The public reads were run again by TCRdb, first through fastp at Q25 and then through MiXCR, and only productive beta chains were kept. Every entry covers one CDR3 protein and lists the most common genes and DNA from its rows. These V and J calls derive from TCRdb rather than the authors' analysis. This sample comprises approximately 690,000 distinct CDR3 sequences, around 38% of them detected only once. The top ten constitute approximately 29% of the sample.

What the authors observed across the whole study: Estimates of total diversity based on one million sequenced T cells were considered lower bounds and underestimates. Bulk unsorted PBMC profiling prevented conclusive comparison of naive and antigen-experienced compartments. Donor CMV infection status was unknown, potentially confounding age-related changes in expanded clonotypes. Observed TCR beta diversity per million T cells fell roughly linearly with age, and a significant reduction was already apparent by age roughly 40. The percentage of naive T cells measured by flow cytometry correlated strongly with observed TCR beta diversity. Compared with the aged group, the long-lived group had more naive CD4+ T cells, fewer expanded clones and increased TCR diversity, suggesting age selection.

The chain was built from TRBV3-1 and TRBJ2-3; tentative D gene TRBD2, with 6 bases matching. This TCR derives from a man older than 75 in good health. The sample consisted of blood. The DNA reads TGTGCCAGCAGCCAAGATCGAGGAGGGACCCGGGATACGCAGTATTTT. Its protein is CASSQDRGGTRDTQYF.